This T cell receptor beta chain was observed in a study of blood T cell repertoires in COVID-19 (dated by TCRdb to about 2020). Background on the whole study: Collaborator samples came from the United States, Italy and Spain and covered acute and convalescent phases of COVID-19. The prospective study material was composed of cDNA or gDNA derived from T cells, B-cell-depleted T cells, or PBMCs. The repertoires were made available in a free public database intended to serve as a resource for research on the immune response to SARS-CoV-2. The dataset comprised deeply sampled blood TCRbeta repertoires from subjects exposed to, actively infected with, or recovered from COVID-19. The sample metadata nearly always contained a de-identified subject ID, COVID-19 status, age in years and sex. Samples came from the ongoing ImmuneRACE study (first 160 participants) plus 1,254 subjects from 6 global collaborators. Where available, HLA class I and class II types were obtained from metadata supplied by the sample provider rather than from assay-based typing.

Study-wide conclusions, independent of this receptor: Clinical and demographic metadata were provided uncurated, with the amount varying by source and participant.

Whole blood was collected in K2EDTA tubes by collaborating institutions according to the institutions' own protocols. For TCRbeta analysis, collaborators shipped samples in one of three forms: frozen whole blood, isolated PBMCs, or DNA extracted from either of those sample types. TCRbeta CDR3 regions were amplified from genomic DNA using the immunoSEQ Assay, a bias-controlled multiplex PCR. Concerning the study's data processing: Nucleated cell counts per sample were estimated from amplification of reference gene primers within the assay. To quantify the absolute abundance of each unique TCRbeta CDR3 rearrangement, sequence reads were collapsed and filtered. For each sample, productive Simpson clonality was calculated by taking the square root of Simpson's diversity index across productive rearrangements. TCRdb took over this immuneACCESS table, retaining in-frame rearrangements with V and J assigned. Such tables are incomplete; in checked studies, under half of the missing clones stem from an unresolved V gene, and the remainder is unexplained. From that table come the V and J calls and clone size; the DNA was used to work out D and trimming. The sample includes 150,000 to 200,000 clones, with 65% to 85% observed a single time. Jointly, the top ten make up about 18% of the sample.

This clone has a handful of counts. This receptor's antigen is unknown. No much larger clone exists at a distance of one base, and base qualities are not known. Inclusive of the bounding cysteine and phenylalanine, the CDR3 is 16 residues long. The CDR3 DNA has 48 bases and is translated from base 1. From the germline V gene (reference sequence), CDR1 is SGHNT and CDR2 is YYREEE. Trimming removed 7 bases from V and 4 bases from J, leaving 18 bases between the germline ends. What was sequenced was peripheral blood. This chain joins TRBV5-4 to TRBJ1-6; possibly the D gene is TRBD1, per 5 matching bases. This receptor was obtained from a man aged 60-69 years with active or convalescent COVID-19. Here the CDR3 is given as CASQGGGGRYNSPLHF. At the DNA level, the sequence is TGTGCCAGCCAAGGAGGCGGGGGAAGATATAATTCACCCCTCCACTTT.